Below, one TCR beta chain is given with its context. No antigen is known for it. Measured with immunoSEQ multiplex PCR; TCRdb has only the in-frame clones, and not every one. The data contain over 100,000 clones, about 88% of them singletons. This sample stems from a study of T cell responses to AZD1222 COVID-19 vaccine. Background on the study: Second-dose recipients at about 4 or about 12 weeks were treated as one pooled group. Study conclusions and caveats: At baseline, seropositivity was found in only six or seven AZD1222 recipients. Regions 160-218 and 743-854 held dominance among vaccine-associated CD4 TCRs, which spanned spike.

Germline loops: CDR1 MNHEY, CDR2 SMNVEV (reference sequence). V lost 5 bases and J 5 bases, leaving 10 bases between the germline ends. The CDR3 runs to 13 residues. The specimen was peripheral blood, collected on day 0 of AZD1222 vaccination. The source is an adult in good health. J is TRBJ2-1 and V is TRBV27; D is uncertain. The CDR3 here is CASSTRLNNEQFF. In DNA form, the CDR3 reads TGTGCCAGCAGTACAAGATTAAACAATGAGCAGTTCTTC.